This T cell receptor (beta chain) was found in a study of blood T cell repertoires in COVID-19. Study-level background: There were acute and convalescent COVID-19 samples, and they came from the United States, Italy and Spain.

In the original workflow: How many nucleated cells were present was estimated from reference gene primer amplification. Method: immunoSEQ multiplex PCR; TCRdb's copy keeps in-frame clones and lacks some. V, J and clone size reflect that table, while D and trimming were determined from the DNA. Counted here are around 140,000 clones, 80% to 90% occurring once; the ten biggest clones make up just under 0.95%. V was pared by 0 bases and J by 6 bases, with 9 bases of the junction left unmatched. This CDR3 region has 17 residues. Germline CDR1 and CDR2: SGHDN and FVKESK. This TCR came from a woman aged 45-65 years with acute or convalescent COVID-19. The specimen was peripheral blood. The V call is TRBV14, the J call TRBJ2-7, with TRBD2 matching over 12 bases. CDR3 sequence reads: CASSQDGNLAGGREQYF. DNA of the CDR3: TGTGCCAGCAGCCAAGATGGGAATCTAGCGGGAGGGCGCGAGCAGTACTTC.